This T cell receptor (beta chain) was recorded in a study of T cell clones after liver transplantation. Some clones are missing from TCRdb's copy, which holds only in-frame ones; the method was immunoSEQ multiplex PCR. The sample records 68,000 or so clones, more than 85% being singletons. Trimming took 0 bases from V and 5 from J, leaving 4 bases between them. Germline CDR1 is LGHNA and CDR2 is YNFKEQ. The CDR3 contains 12 residues. The sequence derives from a human patient who received a liver transplant. A subset of T cells may come from the graft donor. The chain has TRBV4-2 and TRBJ2-5; D remains unclear. Sequenced material: CD4+ T cells from blood, taken 25 months after liver transplant. The CDR3, as DNA: TGTGCCAGCAGCCAAGATGAGGAGACCCAGTACTTC. Its translation is CASSQDEETQYF.